The clone carrying this T cell receptor (beta chain) has at least ten counts. This sample was taken from a study of response to subunit inactivated influenza vaccine. One entry per CDR3 protein, called by TCRdb with MiXCR from the RT-PCR reads. The table lists around 600,000 distinct CDR3 sequences, 10% to 12% of them singletons, with 9.5% to 12% in the top ten. The trim removed 5 bases at V and 9 bases at J, leaving 10 bases unmatched. The CDR3 sequence is 16 residues long. CDR1 and CDR2 (germline): MNHEY, SMNVEV (reference sequence). These data were likewise used in another study, on T cells expressing NK-cell markers. As that report states: The TCR beta cDNA came from 5'RACE template switching with UMIs. NKG2C+ dominant clonotype frequencies in 6 or 7 donors were 1.0-7.0% of CD8+ T cells. These clonotypes additionally ranked first within the CD3+CD56-NKG2C+ fraction of a handful of donors. No clear determination of HCMV specificity was made for expanded NKG2C+ T cell clones.

This receptor was taken from a man over 45 who received an inactivated influenza vaccine. The sample consisted of PBMCs from blood, taken on the day of vaccination. The rearrangement joins TRBV27 to TRBJ2-1, with TRBD2 matching 13 bases. In DNA form, the CDR3 reads TGTGCCAGCAGTGAATCCGGGACTAGCGGGACAGTTGAGCAGTTCTTC. Protein sequence: CASSESGTSGTVEQFF.